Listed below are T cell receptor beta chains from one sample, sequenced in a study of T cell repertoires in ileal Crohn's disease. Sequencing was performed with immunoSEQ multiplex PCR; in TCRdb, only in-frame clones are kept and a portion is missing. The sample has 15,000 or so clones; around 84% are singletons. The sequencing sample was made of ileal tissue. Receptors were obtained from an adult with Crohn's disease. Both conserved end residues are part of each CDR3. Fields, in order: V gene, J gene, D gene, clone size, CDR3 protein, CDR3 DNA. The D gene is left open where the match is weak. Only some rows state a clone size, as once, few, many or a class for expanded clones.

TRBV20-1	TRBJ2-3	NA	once	CSARVSNTQYF	TGCAGTGCTAGAGTTAGTAATACGCAGTATTTT
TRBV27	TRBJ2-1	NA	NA	CASSRDYNEQFF	TGTGCCAGCAGCCGAGACTACAATGAGCAGTTCTTC
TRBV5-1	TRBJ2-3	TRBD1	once	CASSQQPGGTTDTQYF	TGCGCCAGCAGCCAGCAGCCAGGGGGAACCACAGATACGCAGTATTTT
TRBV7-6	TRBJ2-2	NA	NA	CASRRGSNTGELFF	TGTGCCAGCCGGCGGGGTTCGAACACCGGGGAGCTGTTTTTT
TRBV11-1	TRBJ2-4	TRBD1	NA	CASSQVLTGTLENIQYF	TGTGCCAGCAGCCAGGTATTGACAGGGACCCTTGAAAACATTCAGTACTTC
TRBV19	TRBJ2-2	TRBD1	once	CATKGAGTGELFF	TGTGCCACAAAGGGGGCGGGCACCGGGGAGCTGTTTTTT
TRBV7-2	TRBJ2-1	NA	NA	CASTQSSGSSYNEQFF	TGTGCCAGCACTCAATCGAGCGGTAGCTCCTACAATGAGCAGTTCTTC
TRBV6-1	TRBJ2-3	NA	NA	CASSVRLGTDTQYF	TGTGCCAGCAGCGTACGGTTGGGCACAGATACGCAGTATTTT
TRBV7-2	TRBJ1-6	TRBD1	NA	CASSLAQGEGSPLHF	TGTGCCAGCAGCTTAGCTCAGGGGGAAGGATCACCCCTCCACTTT
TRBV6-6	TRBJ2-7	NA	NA	CASSYLGGYEQYF	TGTGCCAGCAGTTACTTGGGGGGCTACGAGCAGTACTTC
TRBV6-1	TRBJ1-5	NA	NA	CASSASGGNQPQHF	TGTGCCAGCAGTGCCTCGGGGGGGAATCAGCCCCAGCATTTT